This TCR beta chain comes out of a study of blood T cell repertoires in COVID-19. Overall study context: Donors in the United States, Italy and Spain gave samples during acute or convalescent COVID-19. PBMCs, B-cell-depleted T cells, or T cells provided the cDNA or gDNA that made up the material.

The CDR3 contains 15 residues. Trimming left V 6 bases short and J 0 bases short, with 12 bases between. Germline V gene lookup returns CDR1 SGHDT and CDR2 YYEEEE. Per the original data handling: Reference gene primers were amplified, and this amplification served to estimate nucleated cell counts. Assay used: immunoSEQ multiplex PCR; TCRdb lists only in-frame clones, some missing. That table furnishes V, J and clone size, whereas the DNA furnished D and trimming. The table has more than 95,000 clones, over 80% seen once; the top ten hold about 18%. This receptor was taken from an elderly man with acute or convalescent COVID-19. The chain couples TRBV5-6 to TRBJ1-4; a possible D gene is TRBD1 (6 bases). The sequenced sample was peripheral blood. CDR3 residues: CASTRTATTNEKLFF. The DNA of the CDR3 is TGTGCCAGCACACGGACAGCTACAACTAATGAAAAACTGTTTTTT.